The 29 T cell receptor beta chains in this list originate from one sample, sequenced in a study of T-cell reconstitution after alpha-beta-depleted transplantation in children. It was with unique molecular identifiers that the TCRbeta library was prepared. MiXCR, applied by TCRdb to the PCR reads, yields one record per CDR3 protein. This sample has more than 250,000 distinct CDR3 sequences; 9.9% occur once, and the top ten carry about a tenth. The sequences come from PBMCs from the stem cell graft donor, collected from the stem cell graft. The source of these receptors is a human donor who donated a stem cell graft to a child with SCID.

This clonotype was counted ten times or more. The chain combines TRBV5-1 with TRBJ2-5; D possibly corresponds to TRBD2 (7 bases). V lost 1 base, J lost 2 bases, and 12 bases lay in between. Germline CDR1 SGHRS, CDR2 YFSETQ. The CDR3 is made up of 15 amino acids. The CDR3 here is CASSLTGGPQETQYF. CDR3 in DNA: TGCGCCAGCAGCTTGACGGGGGGCCCGCAAGAGACCCAGTACTTC.

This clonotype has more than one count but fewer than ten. CDR3 region: CASSLTPPGSGNTIYF. CDR3 sequence (DNA): TGCGCCAGCAGCTTGACCCCCCCCGGATCTGGAAACACCATATATTTT. V and J are TRBV5-1 and TRBJ1-3; D is undetermined. There are 16 residues in the CDR3. The germline V and J ends were trimmed by 1 base and 1 base, with 12 bases remaining between them. Germline values: CDR1 SGHRS, CDR2 YFSETQ.

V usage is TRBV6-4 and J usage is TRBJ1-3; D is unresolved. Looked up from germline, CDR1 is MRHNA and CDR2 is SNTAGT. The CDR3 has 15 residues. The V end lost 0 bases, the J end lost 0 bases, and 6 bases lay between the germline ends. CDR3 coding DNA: TGTGCCAGCAGTGACTCGTTGGACTCTGGAAACACCATATATTTT. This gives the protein CASSDSLDSGNTIYF.

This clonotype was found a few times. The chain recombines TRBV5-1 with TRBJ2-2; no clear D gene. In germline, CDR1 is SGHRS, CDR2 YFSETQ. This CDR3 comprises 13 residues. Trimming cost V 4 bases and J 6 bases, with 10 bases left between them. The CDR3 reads CASSPNTPGELFF. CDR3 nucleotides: TGCGCCAGCAGCCCAAACACTCCCGGGGAGCTGTTTTTT.

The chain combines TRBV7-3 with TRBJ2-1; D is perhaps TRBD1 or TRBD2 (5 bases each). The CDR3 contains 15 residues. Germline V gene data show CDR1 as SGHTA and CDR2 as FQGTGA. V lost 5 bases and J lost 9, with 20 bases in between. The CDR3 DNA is TGTGCCAGCAGCCCACTCGGGACCAAAGTGGGTGAGCAGTTCTTC. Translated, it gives CASSPLGTKVGEQFF.

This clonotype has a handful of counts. CDR3 amino acids: CASRQEGQPQHF. In DNA form, the CDR3 reads TGTGCCAGCCGCCAAGAGGGGCAGCCCCAGCATTTT. The rearrangement joins TRBV7-8 to TRBJ1-5; possibly TRBD1 for D (5 bases). CDR1 and CDR2 from the germline V gene are SGHVS and FQNEAQ. The CDR3 is made up of 12 amino acids. V shed 8 bases and J shed 7 bases, with 12 bases lying between them.

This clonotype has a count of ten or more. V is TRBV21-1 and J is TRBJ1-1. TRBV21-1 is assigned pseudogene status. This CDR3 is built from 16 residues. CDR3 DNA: TGTGCCAGCAGACACCCATTAGGGTTGATCAACACTGAAGCTTTCTTT. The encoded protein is CASRHPLGLINTEAFF.

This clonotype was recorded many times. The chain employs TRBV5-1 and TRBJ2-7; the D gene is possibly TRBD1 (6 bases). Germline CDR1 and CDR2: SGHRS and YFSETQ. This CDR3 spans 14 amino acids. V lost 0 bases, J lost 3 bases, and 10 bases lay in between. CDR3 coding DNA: TGCGCCAGCAGCTTGGGTGGACAGAGCTACGAGCAGTACTTC. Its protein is CASSLGGQSYEQYF.

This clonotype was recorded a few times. The CDR3, as DNA: TGTGCCAGCTTGGACGGGGGATCGGGGAATCAGCCCCAGCATTTT. It specifies CASLDGGSGNQPQHF. The chain uses TRBV6-1 and TRBJ1-5; D may be TRBD1 (5 bases). The CDR3 length is 15 residues. Germline V gives CDR1 MNHNS, CDR2 SASEGT. Trimming cost V 8 bases and J 4 bases, with 18 bases left between them.

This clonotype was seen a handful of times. CDR3 residues: CASSLPTGTAIDVLTF. The CDR3 bases are TGTGCCAGCAGCTTACCAACCGGGACGGCCATCGACGTCCTGACTTTC. This chain connects TRBV7-9 to TRBJ2-6; D is tentatively TRBD1 or TRBD2 (5 bases each). CDR3 length: 16 amino acids. V lost 2 bases and J 11 bases, leaving 19 bases between the germline ends. Germline CDR1 reads SEHNR; CDR2 reads FQNEAQ (reference sequence).

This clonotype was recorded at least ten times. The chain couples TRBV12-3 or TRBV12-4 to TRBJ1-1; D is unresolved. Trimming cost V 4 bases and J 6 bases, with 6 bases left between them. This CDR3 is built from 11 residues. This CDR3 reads CASSYRSEAFF. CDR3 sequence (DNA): TGTGCCAGCAGTTATAGATCTGAAGCTTTCTTT.

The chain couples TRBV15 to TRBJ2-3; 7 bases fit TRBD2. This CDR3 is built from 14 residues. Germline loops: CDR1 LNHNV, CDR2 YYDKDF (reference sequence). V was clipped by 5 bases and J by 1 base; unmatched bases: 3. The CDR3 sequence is CATSLLAGTDTQYF. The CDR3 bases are TGTGCCACCAGCCTTCTAGCGGGCACAGATACGCAGTATTTT.

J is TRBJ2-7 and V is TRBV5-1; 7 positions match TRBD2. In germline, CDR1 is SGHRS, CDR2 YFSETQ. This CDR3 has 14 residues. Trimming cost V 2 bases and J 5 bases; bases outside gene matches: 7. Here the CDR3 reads CASSFFTSENEQYF. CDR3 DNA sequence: TGCGCCAGCAGCTTCTTTACTAGCGAAAACGAGCAGTACTTC.

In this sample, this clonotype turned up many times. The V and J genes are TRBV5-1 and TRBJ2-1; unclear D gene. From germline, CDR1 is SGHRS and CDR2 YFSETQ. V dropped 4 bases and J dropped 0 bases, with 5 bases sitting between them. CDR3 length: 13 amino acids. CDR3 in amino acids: CASSTSSYNEQFF. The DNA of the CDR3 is TGCGCCAGCAGCACAAGCTCCTACAATGAGCAGTTCTTC.

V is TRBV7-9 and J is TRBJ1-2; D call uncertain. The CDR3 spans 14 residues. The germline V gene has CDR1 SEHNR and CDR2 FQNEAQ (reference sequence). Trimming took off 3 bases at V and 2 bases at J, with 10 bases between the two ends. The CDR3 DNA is TGTGCCAGCAGCTTCGGCGAGGCCAACTATGGCTACACCTTC. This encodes CASSFGEANYGYTF. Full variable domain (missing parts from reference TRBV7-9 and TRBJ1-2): DTGVSQNPRHKITKRGQNVTFRCDPISEHNRLYWYRQTLGQGPEFLTYFQNEAQLEKSRLLSDRFSAERPKGSFSTLEIQRTEQGDSAMYLCASSFGEANYGYTFGSGTRLTVV.

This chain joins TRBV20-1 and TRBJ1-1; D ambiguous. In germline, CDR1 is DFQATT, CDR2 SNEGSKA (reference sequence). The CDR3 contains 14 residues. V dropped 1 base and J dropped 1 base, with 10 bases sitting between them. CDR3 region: CSARATHANTEAFF. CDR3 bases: TGCAGTGCTAGAGCGACCCACGCGAACACTGAAGCTTTCTTT.

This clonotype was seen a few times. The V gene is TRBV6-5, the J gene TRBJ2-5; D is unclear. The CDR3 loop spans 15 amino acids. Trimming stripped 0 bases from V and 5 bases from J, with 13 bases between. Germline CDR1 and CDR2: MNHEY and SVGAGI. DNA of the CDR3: TGTGCCAGCAGTTACTCTTTGCGCTTCGCGGAGACCCAGTACTTC. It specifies CASSYSLRFAETQYF.

CDR3 DNA: TGCAGTGCTAGCGATACCCAATCAGGGTTCGCGGACTACGAGCAGTACTTC. Protein: CSASDTQSGFADYEQYF. The chain has TRBV20-1 and TRBJ2-7; tentative D call: TRBD1 (5 bases). The germline V gene encodes CDR1 DFQATT and CDR2 SNEGSKA (reference sequence). CDR3 length: 17 residues. The V gene lost 3 bases and the J gene lost 3 bases, with 24 bases spanning the gap.

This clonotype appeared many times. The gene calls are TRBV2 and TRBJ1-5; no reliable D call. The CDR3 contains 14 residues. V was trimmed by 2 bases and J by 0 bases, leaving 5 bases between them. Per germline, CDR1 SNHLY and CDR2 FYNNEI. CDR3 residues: CASSESYSNQPQHF. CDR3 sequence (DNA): TGTGCCAGCAGTGAATCGTATAGCAATCAGCCCCAGCATTTT.

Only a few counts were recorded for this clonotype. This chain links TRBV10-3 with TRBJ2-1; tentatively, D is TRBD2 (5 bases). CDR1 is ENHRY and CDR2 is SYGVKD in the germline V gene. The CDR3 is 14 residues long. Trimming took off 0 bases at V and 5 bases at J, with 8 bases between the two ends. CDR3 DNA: TGTGCCATCAGTGAGTCCGGGATCAACAATGAGCAGTTCTTC. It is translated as CAISESGINNEQFF.

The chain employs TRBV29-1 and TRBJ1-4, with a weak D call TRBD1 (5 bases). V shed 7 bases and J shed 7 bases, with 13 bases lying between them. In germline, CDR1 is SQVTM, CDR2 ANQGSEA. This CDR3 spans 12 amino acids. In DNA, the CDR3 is TGCAGCGGCTGGGGGTTTGGTGAAAAACTGTTTTTT. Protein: CSGWGFGEKLFF.

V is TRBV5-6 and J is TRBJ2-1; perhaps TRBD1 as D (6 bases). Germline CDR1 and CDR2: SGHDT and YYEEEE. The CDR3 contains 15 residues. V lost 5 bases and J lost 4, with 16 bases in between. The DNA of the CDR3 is TGTGCCAGCAGTCGAGGTGGGGGCACGTACAATGAGCAGTTCTTC. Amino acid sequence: CASSRGGGTYNEQFF. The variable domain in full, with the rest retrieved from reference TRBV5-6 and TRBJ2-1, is DAGVTQSPTHLIKTRGQQVTLRCSPKSGHDTVSWYQQALGQGPQFIFQYYEEEERQRGNFPDRFSGHQFPNYSSELNVNALLLGDSALYLCASSRGGGTYNEQFFGPGTRLTVL.

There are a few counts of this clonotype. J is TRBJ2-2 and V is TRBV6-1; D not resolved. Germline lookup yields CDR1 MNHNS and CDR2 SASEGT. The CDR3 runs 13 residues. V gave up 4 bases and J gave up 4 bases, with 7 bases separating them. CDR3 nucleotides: TGTGCCAGCAGTGCTTCTGGCACCGGGGAGCTGTTTTTT. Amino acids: CASSASGTGELFF.

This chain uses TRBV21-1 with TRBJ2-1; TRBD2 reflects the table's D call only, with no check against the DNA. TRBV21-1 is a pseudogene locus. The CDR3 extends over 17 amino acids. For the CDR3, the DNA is TGTGCCAGCAGCAAAAGACGACTAGCTCCATTCTACAATGAGCAGTTCTTC. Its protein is CASSKRRLAPFYNEQFF.

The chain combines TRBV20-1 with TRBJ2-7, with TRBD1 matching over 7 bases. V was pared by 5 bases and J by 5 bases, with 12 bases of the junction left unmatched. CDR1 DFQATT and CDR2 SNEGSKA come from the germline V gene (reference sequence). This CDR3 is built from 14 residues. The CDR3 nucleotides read TGCAGTGCTTTAAGACAGGGCACAGGGGACGAGCAGTACTTC. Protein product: CSALRQGTGDEQYF.

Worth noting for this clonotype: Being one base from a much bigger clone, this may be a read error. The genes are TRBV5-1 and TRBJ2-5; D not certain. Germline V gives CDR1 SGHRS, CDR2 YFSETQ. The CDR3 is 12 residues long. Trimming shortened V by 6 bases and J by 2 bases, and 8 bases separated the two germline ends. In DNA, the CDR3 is TGCGCCAGCAATGATGGGCAAGAGACCCAGTACTTC. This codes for CASNDGQETQYF.

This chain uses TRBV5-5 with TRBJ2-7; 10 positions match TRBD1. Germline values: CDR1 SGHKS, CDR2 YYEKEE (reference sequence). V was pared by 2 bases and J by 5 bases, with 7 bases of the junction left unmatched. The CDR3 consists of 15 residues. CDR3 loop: CASSLFLGQGDEQYF. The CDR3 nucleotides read TGTGCCAGCAGCTTATTTCTCGGACAGGGGGACGAGCAGTACTTC. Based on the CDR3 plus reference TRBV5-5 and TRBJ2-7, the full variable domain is DAGVTQSPTHLIKTRGQQVTLRCSPISGHKSVSWYQQVLGQGPQFIFQYYEKEERGRGNFPDRFSARQFPNYSSELNVNALLLGDSALYLCASSLFLGQGDEQYFGPGTRLTVT.

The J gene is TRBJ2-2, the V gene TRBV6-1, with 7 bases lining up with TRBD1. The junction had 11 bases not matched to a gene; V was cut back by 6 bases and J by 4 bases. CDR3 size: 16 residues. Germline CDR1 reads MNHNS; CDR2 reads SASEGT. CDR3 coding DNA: TGTGCCAGCAGCCCCCGACAGGGCTGGAGCACCGGGGAGCTGTTTTTT. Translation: CASSPRQGWSTGELFF.

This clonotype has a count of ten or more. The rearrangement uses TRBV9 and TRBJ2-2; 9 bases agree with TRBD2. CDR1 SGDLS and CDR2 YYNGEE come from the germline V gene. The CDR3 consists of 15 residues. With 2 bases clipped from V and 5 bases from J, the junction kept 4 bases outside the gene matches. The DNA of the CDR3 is TGTGCCAGCAGCGTTAGTACTAGCGGGACCGGGGAGCTGTTTTTT. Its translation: CASSVSTSGTGELFF.